This TCR beta chain was identified in a study of T-cell memory formation after mild COVID-19 (dated by TCRdb to 2020 to 2022). Turning to the overall study: TCR sequence clusters from the two donors were found to be largely donor specific. In a couple of donors, T-cell clones that expanded and contracted after mild COVID-19 were tracked by sequencing TCRalpha and TCRbeta repertoires over time. Two young, previously healthy adult volunteers made up the cohort, one male and one female.

This clonotype appeared a few times. The specificity of this receptor is unknown. Per-base quality was not reported, and no clone a single base away is much larger than it. From V the trimming removes 1 base and from J it removes 4 bases, while the gene matches leave 5 bases of the junction unaccounted for. The germline V gene sets CDR1 to MGHRA and CDR2 to YSYEKL. The CDR3 covers 15 residues, taking in both the cysteine and the phenylalanine. The retained sequence is limited to the CDR3, 45 bases, with the frame set at the first base. Ficoll-Paque density gradient centrifugation was used to isolate PBMCs. Study-wide findings and limitations: Contracting CD4+ clones appeared mostly in the CM and EM memory subsets, whereas CD8+ clones were enriched in EMRA. The detection of some responding clones in pre-infection memory suggests that pre-existing cross-reactive memory T cells joined the SARS-CoV-2 response. The study covered only two mild cases, and larger cohorts including severe cases with pre-infection samples were considered necessary. Balanced CD4/CD8 phenotypes were observed for clones contracting from day 15 to 85, whereas a bias towards CD4+ was observed for a second wave of clones expanding from day 15 to 37. Whether the second-wave clones peaking on day 37 were SARS-CoV-2 specific was not confirmed.

TCRdb lists the instrument as Illumina NovaSeq 6000. cDNA libraries for TCRalpha and TCRbeta were prepared by 5'RACE using constant-segment primers, with sample barcodes and unique molecular identifiers added. Trizol reagent was used to extract RNA from every sample. The libraries were amplified in two PCR steps, and the second step added a second sample barcode and Illumina TruSeq adapters. Sequencing of the libraries was done on an Illumina NovaSeq, producing 2 x 150 bp paired-end reads. The paper's processing steps were these. Demultiplexing of reads and collapsing into UMI-guided consensus sequences were performed with migec v1.2.7. With mixcr v2.1.11, UMI consensuses were aligned to TRA and TRB V and J templates and assembled into clonotypes. A clonotype was counted as expanded or contracted only when both edgeR and NoisET called the clonotype significant, with the noise models trained on biological replicates. edgeR calls used a false discovery rate-adjusted p below 0.01 and a log2 fold-change threshold of 1. As an exploratory analysis of dynamics, max-normalized trajectories of the 1000 most abundant clonotypes were examined with PCA combined with hierarchical clustering. The CD4 or CD8 phenotype of responding clones was assigned using the separately sequenced CD4+ and CD8+ repertoires. The raw public data were reprocessed by TCRdb itself: fastp quality trimming at Q25, MiXCR clonotype calling, in-frame beta chains only. Every distinct CDR3 protein forms one entry, paired with its most common genes and DNA. Here the V and J calls rest on TCRdb's processing, not on the authors' analysis. The sample table lists a few hundred thousand distinct CDR3 sequences, roughly 23% of them with a count of one. The ten biggest clones cover about an eighth of the sample.

In this chain, TRBV4-1 is recombined with TRBJ2-3, and TRBD1 matches 7 of the central bases. The sample consisted of PBMCs or a T cell subset sorted from them (not recorded which). The clonotype was recovered from an adult woman who had mild COVID-19 (a few samples of this study predate the infection). The sample titles of this study are shuffled in the database, so cell type and time point are left out; the donor was told from shared clones. The sequence in DNA is TGCGCCAGCAGCCAAGGACAGGGATGGGCAGATACGCAGTATTTT. It is translated as CASSQGQGWADTQYF.